Listed below are T cell receptor beta chains from one sample, sequenced in a study of identical twins. TCRdb reanalysed the 5' RACE reads using MiXCR and keeps one entry per CDR3 protein. The sample includes 1.5 million to 2 million distinct CDR3 sequences, more than 30% of them seen just once. Specimen: cord blood. The origin of the receptors is a newborn girl in good health. Each CDR3 is given with its conserved first and last residue. D genes are given only for firm matches. The size of a clone is reported for some rows only, either as once, few or many, or as a class for expanded clones.

>few|TRBD2|TRBV2|TRBJ2-1
CASPRRGDTYNEQFF
TGTGCCAGCCCCCGGCGGGGGGACACCTACAATGAGCAGTTCTTC
>-|TRBD1|TRBV10-1|TRBJ1-5
CASSDGDRPQHF
TGCGCCAGCAGTGATGGGGACAGGCCCCAGCATTTT
>-|TRBD2|TRBV7-2|TRBJ2-6
CASSPQTSGRGGANVLTF
TGTGCCAGCAGCCCACAGACTAGCGGGAGGGGAGGGGCCAACGTCCTGACTTTC
>-|-|TRBV24-1|TRBJ2-3
CATSDWGRRVSADTQYF
TGTGCCACCAGTGATTGGGGGAGGAGGGTCAGCGCAGATACGCAGTATTTT
>-|TRBD2|TRBV9|TRBJ2-7
CASSVGSPSSFTSGRVYEQYF
TGTGCCAGCAGCGTAGGTAGTCCATCCTCCTTTACTAGCGGGCGAGTGTACGAGCAGTACTTC
>many|TRBD2|TRBV5-6|TRBJ2-3
CASSWGLATDTQYF
TGCGCCAGCAGCTGGGGACTAGCGACAGATACGCAGTATTTT
>-|-|TRBV20-1|TRBJ2-6
CSARAANVLTF
TGCAGTGCTAGAGCGGCCAACGTCCTGACTTTC
>-|TRBD2|TRBV4-2|TRBJ2-3
CASSQDRASGRGDTQYF
TGTGCCAGCAGCCAAGATCGGGCTAGCGGGCGGGGAGATACGCAGTATTTT
>-|-|TRBV5-6|TRBJ1-1
CASSLAIRGAATEAFF
TGTGCCAGCAGCTTGGCTATTAGGGGCGCGGCTACTGAAGCTTTCTTT
>-|TRBD1|TRBV3-1|TRBJ2-4
CASGRTDRPNIQYF
TGTGCCAGCGGCCGAACGGACAGGCCAAACATTCAGTACTTC
>-|-|TRBV15|TRBJ2-1
CATSRNSFLSYNEQFF
TGTGCCACCAGCAGAAACTCGTTCCTCTCCTACAATGAGCAGTTCTTC
>-|TRBD1|TRBV18|TRBJ2-7
CASARDRGPYEQYF
TGTGCCAGCGCGAGGGACAGGGGGCCCTACGAGCAGTACTTC
>-|TRBD2|TRBV2|TRBJ2-5
CASSSLAGTTYF
TGTGCCAGCAGTTCATTAGCGGGAACGACGTACTTC
>-|TRBD2|TRBV3-1|TRBJ2-5
CASSQDLAGGPQETQYF
TGTGCCAGCAGCCAAGATCTGGCGGGAGGGCCGCAAGAGACCCAGTACTTC
>-|-|TRBV6-6|TRBJ1-4
CASSYGDRRNEKLFF
TGTGCCAGCAGTTACGGAGACAGGAGGAATGAAAAACTGTTTTTT
>many|-|TRBV29-1|TRBJ2-3
CSGIRDPSTDTQYF
TGCAGCGGGATCCGGGACCCAAGCACAGATACGCAGTATTTT
>many|-|TRBV6-5|TRBJ2-1
CASSYASYNEQFF
TGTGCCAGCAGTTACGCCAGCTACAATGAGCAGTTCTTC
>-|-|TRBV4-2|TRBJ2-7
CASSRERSNNEQYF
TGTGCCAGCAGCCGCGAGCGGTCCAACAATGAGCAGTACTTC
>few|-|TRBV20-1|TRBJ1-4
CSARETGSNEKLFF
TGCAGTGCTAGAGAAACAGGGTCTAATGAAAAACTGTTTTTT
>once|TRBD2|TRBV3-1|TRBJ2-7
CASSQDQAQRGGNEQYF
TGTGCCAGCAGCCAAGATCAAGCCCAGCGGGGGGGCAATGAGCAGTACTTC
>many|TRBD2|TRBV14|TRBJ2-3
CASSQETLADLTDTQYF
TGTGCCAGCAGCCAAGAAACCCTAGCGGACCTCACAGATACGCAGTATTTT
>few|-|TRBV20-1|TRBJ1-2
CSALERWQNGYTF
TGCAGTGCTTTGGAGCGTTGGCAGAATGGCTACACCTTC
>few|-|TRBV7-9|TRBJ1-6
CASSLAGTGPYNSPLHF
TGTGCCAGCAGCTTAGCGGGTACGGGGCCTTATAATTCACCCCTCCACTTT
>-|TRBD2|TRBV20-1|TRBJ2-7
CSALAGSSYNEQYF
TGCAGTGCCCTAGCGGGGAGCTCCTACAATGAGCAGTACTTC
>few|-|TRBV10-3|TRBJ2-3
CAMGGTHTDTQYF
TGTGCCATGGGCGGGACCCACACAGATACGCAGTATTTT
>-|-|TRBV9|TRBJ1-5
CASSPPLQSNQPQHF
TGTGCCAGCAGCCCTCCCTTACAAAGCAATCAGCCCCAGCATTTT
>-|TRBD2|TRBV20-1|TRBJ2-5
CSARVLAGGEEQYF
TGCAGTGCTAGAGTATTAGCGGGAGGAGAGGAGCAGTACTTC
>-|TRBD1|TRBV5-1|TRBJ1-1
CASSLLGQGAPTEAFF
TGCGCCAGCAGCTTGCTAGGACAGGGGGCCCCCACTGAAGCTTTCTTT
>-|TRBD1|TRBV10-1|TRBJ2-2
CASSESHDRANTGELFF
TGCGCCAGCAGTGAGTCACACGACAGGGCTAACACCGGGGAGCTGTTTTTT
>few|-|TRBV5-1|TRBJ2-7
CASSPSETSEQYF
TGCGCCAGCAGCCCTTCAGAGACGTCCGAGCAGTACTTC
>many|-|TRBV4-2|TRBJ2-6
CASSQTGTNSGANVLTF
TGTGCCAGCAGCCAAACCGGGACAAACTCTGGGGCCAACGTCCTGACTTTC
>few|-|TRBV6-5|TRBJ1-6
CASSYTSPGATYNSPLHF
TGTGCCAGCAGTTACACTTCGCCGGGGGCAACTTATAATTCACCCCTCCACTTT
>few|-|TRBV10-3|TRBJ2-1
CAISESSLGGGYNEQFF
TGTGCCATCAGTGAGTCGAGTCTGGGGGGAGGTTACAATGAGCAGTTCTTC
>-|-|TRBV4-1|TRBJ2-1
CASSSPESFNEQFF
TGCGCCAGCAGCTCGCCTGAAAGTTTCAATGAGCAGTTCTTC
>-|TRBD1|TRBV3-1|TRBJ2-7
CASSRQPGQGALNEQYF
TGTGCCAGCAGCCGACAACCGGGACAGGGGGCTCTAAATGAGCAGTACTTC
>-|TRBD1|TRBV2|TRBJ1-3
CASSRDRGGNTIYF
TGTGCCAGCAGTCGGGACAGGGGTGGAAACACCATATATTTT
>-|-|TRBV12-3/TRBV12-4|TRBJ2-5
CASSLRSVTETQYF
TGTGCCAGCAGTTTAAGGTCGGTTACGGAGACCCAGTACTTC
>-|-|TRBV21-1|TRBJ2-3
CASSKSQSTDTQYF
TGTGCCAGCAGCAAATCGCAGAGCACAGATACGCAGTATTTT
>-|-|TRBV24-1|TRBJ1-5
CATGDFGGAPSNQPQHF
TGTGCCACCGGTGATTTTGGGGGGGCGCCAAGCAATCAGCCCCAGCATTTT
>many|TRBD2|TRBV9|TRBJ2-3
CASSVDGLASSTDTQYF
TGTGCCAGCAGCGTAGATGGACTAGCCTCTAGCACAGATACGCAGTATTTT
>few|-|TRBV7-6|TRBJ1-1
CASIGSDSLKAFF
TGTGCCAGCATAGGGTCGGACAGCTTAAAAGCTTTCTTT
>-|-|TRBV4-2|TRBJ2-1
CASSQDGSSYEQFF
TGTGCCAGCAGCCAAGACGGTAGCTCCTACGAGCAGTTCTTC
>few|-|TRBV12-3/TRBV12-4|TRBJ1-1
CASSSTRGLRSFF
TGTGCCAGCAGCTCGACTAGGGGCCTCAGGTCTTTCTTT
>many|-|TRBV12-3/TRBV12-4|TRBJ2-5
CASSLVGSWETQYF
TGTGCCAGCAGTTTAGTCGGGAGTTGGGAGACCCAGTACTTC